This T cell receptor beta chain was recovered during a study of shared clonotypes between healthy human individuals. CD45RO-negative CD8 cells positively selected for CCR7 made up the naive population, which excluded terminally differentiated effector memory CD45RA+ cells. The germline gives CDR1 PRHDT, CDR2 FYEKMQ (reference sequence). V dropped 4 bases and J dropped 1 base, with 17 bases sitting between them. The length of the CDR3 is 16 residues. The method was immunoSEQ multiplex PCR; TCRdb's version includes in-frame clones alone and lacks a portion of them. The sample records just over 2,000,000 clones, around 96% being singletons.

The sample was naive CD8+ T cells sorted from blood. The TCR comes from a young man in good health. The chain carries TRBV13 and TRBJ2-7; D tentatively fits TRBD1 or TRBD2 (5 bases each). Written as DNA, the CDR3 is TGTGCCAGCAGCTCGACGACCGGGACGCCGTCCTACGAGCAGTACTTC. It specifies CASSSTTGTPSYEQYF.